The present TCR beta chain was sequenced within a study of shared clonotypes between healthy human individuals. Notes on the study in general: The study sampled only blood, and tissue repertoires likely differ.

For this clone: Its antigen is not identified.

V gave up 4 bases and J gave up 0 bases, with 8 bases separating them. The CDR3 is 14 residues long. From germline, CDR1 is SGHNT and CDR2 YYREEE (reference sequence). On sorted subsets, replicate PCRs used roughly 190 ng DNA, or about 30,000 T cell genomes. Authors' methods: With immunoSEQ giving junction-only sequences and no quality scores, filtering differed. Sequencing used immunoSEQ multiplex PCR; TCRdb keeps in-frame clones, though not all of them. The DNA was the basis for D and trimming; V, J and clone size are from that table. The sample has over a million clones; roughly 96% are singletons.

The chain combines TRBV5-4 with TRBJ2-1; possible D gene TRBD1, 6 bases. Sample: naive CD4+ T cells sorted from blood. Documented subset: CD45RA+ positively selected. The sequence came from a man between 25 and 39 years old in good health. The CDR3 region is CASSGGHSYNEQFF. Written as DNA, the CDR3 is TGTGCCAGCAGCGGGGGACACTCCTACAATGAGCAGTTCTTC.